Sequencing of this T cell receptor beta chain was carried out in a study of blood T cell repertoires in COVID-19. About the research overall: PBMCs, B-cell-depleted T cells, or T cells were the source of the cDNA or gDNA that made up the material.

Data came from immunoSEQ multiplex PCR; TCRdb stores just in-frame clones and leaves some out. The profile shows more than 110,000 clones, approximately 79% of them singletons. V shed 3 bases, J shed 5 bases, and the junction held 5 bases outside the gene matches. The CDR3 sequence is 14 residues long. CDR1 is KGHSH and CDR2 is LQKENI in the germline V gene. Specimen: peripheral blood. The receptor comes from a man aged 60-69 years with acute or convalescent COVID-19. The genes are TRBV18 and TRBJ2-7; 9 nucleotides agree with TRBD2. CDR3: CASSPSSGANEQYF. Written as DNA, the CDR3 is TGTGCCAGCTCACCGTCTAGCGGGGCCAACGAGCAGTACTTC. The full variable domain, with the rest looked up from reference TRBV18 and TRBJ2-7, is NAGVMQNPRHLVRRRGQEARLRCSPMKGHSHVYWYRQLPEEGLKFMVYLQKENIIDESGMPKERFSAEFPKEGPSILRIQQVVRGDSAAYFCASSPSSGANEQYFGPGTRLTVT.